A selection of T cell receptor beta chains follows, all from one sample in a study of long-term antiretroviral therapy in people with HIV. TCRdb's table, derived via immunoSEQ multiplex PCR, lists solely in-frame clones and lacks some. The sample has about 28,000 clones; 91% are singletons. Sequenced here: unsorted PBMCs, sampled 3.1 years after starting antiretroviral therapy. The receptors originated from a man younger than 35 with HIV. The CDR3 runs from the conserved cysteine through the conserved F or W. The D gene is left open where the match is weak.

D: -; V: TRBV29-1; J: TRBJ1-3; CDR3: CSVALYRDFSGNTIYF
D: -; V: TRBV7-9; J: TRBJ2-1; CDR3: CASSPSLAASGFRNEQFF
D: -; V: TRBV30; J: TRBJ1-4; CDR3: CAWSAGVNEKLFF
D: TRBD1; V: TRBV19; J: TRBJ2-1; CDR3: CASSIDPTGPTERFF
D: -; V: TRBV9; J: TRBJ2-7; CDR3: CASSVSPVVYEQYF
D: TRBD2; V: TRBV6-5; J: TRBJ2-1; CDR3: CASSSLLRGGYNEQFF
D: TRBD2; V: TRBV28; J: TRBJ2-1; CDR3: CASTQTSGYSRQFF
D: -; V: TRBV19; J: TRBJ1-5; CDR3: CASSPPQAPQHF
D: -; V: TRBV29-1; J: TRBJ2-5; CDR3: CSTPDPRGETQYF
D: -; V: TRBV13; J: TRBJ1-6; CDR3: CASSLGLTGSPLHF
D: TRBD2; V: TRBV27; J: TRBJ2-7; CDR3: CASSFSGRGPEQYF
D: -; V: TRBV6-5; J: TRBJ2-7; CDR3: CASSFRFSREQYF
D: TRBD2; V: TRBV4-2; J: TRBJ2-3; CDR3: CASSQEGVAGLGVSTDTQYF
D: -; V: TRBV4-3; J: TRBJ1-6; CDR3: CASSQDRGNSPLHF
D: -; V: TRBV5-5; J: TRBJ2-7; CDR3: CASSWGDTPRPYEQYF
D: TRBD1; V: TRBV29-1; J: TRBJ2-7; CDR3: CSVFGQGAHEQYF
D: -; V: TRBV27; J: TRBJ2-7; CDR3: CASSFTGTLYEQYF
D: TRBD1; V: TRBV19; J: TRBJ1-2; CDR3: CASSPAGTGSVGYTF
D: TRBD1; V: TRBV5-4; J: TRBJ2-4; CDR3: CASSRDRGPKNIQYF
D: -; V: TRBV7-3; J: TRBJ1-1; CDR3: CASRREVGTEAFF
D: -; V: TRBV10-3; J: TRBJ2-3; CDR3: CATGQGRDTQYF
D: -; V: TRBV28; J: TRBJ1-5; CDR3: CASRLQGRNNQPQHF
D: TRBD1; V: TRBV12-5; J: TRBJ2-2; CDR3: CASGLPPFRGPQDTGELFF
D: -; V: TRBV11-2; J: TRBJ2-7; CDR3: CASSLSPSYEQYF
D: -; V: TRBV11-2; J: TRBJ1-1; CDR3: CASSSGPRETEAFF
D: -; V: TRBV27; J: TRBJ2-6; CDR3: CASSLTSSGANVLTF
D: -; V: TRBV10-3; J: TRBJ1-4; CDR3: CAIKAATNEKLFF
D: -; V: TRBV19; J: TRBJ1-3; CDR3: CASSTLDRPSGNTIYF
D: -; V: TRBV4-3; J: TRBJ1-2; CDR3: CASSQGQGDYTF
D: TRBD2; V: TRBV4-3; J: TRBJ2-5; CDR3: CASSPLAGGTETQYF
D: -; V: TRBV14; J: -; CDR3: CASSHGSASAEQYF
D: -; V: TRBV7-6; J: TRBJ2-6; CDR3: CASSPQVSGANVLTF
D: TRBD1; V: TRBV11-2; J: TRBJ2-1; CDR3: CASSWDRNEQFF
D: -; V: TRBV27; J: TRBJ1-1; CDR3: CASRNTGNTEAFF
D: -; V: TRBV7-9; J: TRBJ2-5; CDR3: CASSLVSQETQYF
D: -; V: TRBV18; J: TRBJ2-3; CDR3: CASSPPEFGTDTQYF
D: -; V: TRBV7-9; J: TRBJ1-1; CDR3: CASSLSGMNTEAFF
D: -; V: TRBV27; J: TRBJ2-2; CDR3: CASSLSKLNTGELFF
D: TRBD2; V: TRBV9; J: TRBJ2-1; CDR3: CASSVGTGGYYNEQFF
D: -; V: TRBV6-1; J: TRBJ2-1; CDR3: CASSLTLNEQFF
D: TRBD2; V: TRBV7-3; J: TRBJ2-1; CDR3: CASSGVAGDEQFF
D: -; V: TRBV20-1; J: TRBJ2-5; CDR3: CSAKGGTQYF
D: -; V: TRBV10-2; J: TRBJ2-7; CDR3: CASSEQSYEQYF
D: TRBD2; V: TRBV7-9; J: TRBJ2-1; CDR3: CASGSLSSGGKGNEQFF
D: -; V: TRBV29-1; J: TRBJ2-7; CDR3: CSVQWGPSPYEQYF
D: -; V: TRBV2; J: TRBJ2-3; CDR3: CASRRDTDTQYF
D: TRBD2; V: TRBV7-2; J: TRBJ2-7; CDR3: CASSLAESRAGGLLTLAYEQYF